This TCR beta chain was profiled in a study of blood T cell repertoires in COVID-19. V lost 4 bases to trimming and J lost 6 bases; unmatched junction nucleotides: 11. The CDR3 is made up of 16 amino acids. Looked up from germline, CDR1 is SGHRS and CDR2 is YFSETQ. This clone was recorded once. TCRdb keeps only in-frame clones here, not all; method: immunoSEQ multiplex PCR. The sample holds about 140,000 clones, 84% seen once. The receptor comes from a woman in her fifties or sixties with acute COVID-19. This chain joins TRBV5-1 and TRBJ2-3; TRBD2 aligns across 10 bases. Sequencing used PBMCs or T cells enriched from blood (not recorded which). CDR3 bases: TGCGCCAGCAGCGGGCTAGCGGGAGTAAGCATGGATACGCAGTATTTT. Its protein product is CASSGLAGVSMDTQYF. Full variable domain (missing parts from reference TRBV5-1 and TRBJ2-3): KAGVTQTPRYLIKTRGQQVTLSCSPISGHRSVSWYQQTPGQGLQFLFEYFSETQRNKGNFPGRFSGRQFSNSRSEMNVSTLELGDSALYLCASSGLAGVSMDTQYFGPGTRLTVL.